Detailed here is one T cell receptor beta chain. Methods used by the authors: Using reference gene primer amplification, nucleated cell counts were estimated. Sequenced by immunoSEQ multiplex PCR; TCRdb stores in-frame clones only, minus some. Clonal size and the V and J genes are those of that table, whereas D and trimming came from the DNA. The table records 10,000 to 15,000 clones, 83% of them present only once. This sample is part of a study of blood T cell repertoires in COVID-19. Study information: The study drew acute and convalescent COVID-19 samples from the United States, Italy and Spain. PBMCs, B-cell-depleted T cells, or T cells provided the cDNA or gDNA that made up the material.

V lost 6 bases to trimming and J lost 7 bases; unmatched junction nucleotides: 10. Germline assignment: CDR1 SNHLY and CDR2 FYNNEI. The CDR3 length is 14 residues. The chain couples TRBV2 to TRBJ1-2, with 8 bases lining up with TRBD1. This receptor was identified in a man aged 35 to 55 with active or convalescent COVID-19. Sample: peripheral blood. The CDR3 spells CASSKDRDIGGYTF. CDR3 in DNA: TGTGCCAGCAGCAAGGACAGGGATATTGGTGGCTACACCTTC.